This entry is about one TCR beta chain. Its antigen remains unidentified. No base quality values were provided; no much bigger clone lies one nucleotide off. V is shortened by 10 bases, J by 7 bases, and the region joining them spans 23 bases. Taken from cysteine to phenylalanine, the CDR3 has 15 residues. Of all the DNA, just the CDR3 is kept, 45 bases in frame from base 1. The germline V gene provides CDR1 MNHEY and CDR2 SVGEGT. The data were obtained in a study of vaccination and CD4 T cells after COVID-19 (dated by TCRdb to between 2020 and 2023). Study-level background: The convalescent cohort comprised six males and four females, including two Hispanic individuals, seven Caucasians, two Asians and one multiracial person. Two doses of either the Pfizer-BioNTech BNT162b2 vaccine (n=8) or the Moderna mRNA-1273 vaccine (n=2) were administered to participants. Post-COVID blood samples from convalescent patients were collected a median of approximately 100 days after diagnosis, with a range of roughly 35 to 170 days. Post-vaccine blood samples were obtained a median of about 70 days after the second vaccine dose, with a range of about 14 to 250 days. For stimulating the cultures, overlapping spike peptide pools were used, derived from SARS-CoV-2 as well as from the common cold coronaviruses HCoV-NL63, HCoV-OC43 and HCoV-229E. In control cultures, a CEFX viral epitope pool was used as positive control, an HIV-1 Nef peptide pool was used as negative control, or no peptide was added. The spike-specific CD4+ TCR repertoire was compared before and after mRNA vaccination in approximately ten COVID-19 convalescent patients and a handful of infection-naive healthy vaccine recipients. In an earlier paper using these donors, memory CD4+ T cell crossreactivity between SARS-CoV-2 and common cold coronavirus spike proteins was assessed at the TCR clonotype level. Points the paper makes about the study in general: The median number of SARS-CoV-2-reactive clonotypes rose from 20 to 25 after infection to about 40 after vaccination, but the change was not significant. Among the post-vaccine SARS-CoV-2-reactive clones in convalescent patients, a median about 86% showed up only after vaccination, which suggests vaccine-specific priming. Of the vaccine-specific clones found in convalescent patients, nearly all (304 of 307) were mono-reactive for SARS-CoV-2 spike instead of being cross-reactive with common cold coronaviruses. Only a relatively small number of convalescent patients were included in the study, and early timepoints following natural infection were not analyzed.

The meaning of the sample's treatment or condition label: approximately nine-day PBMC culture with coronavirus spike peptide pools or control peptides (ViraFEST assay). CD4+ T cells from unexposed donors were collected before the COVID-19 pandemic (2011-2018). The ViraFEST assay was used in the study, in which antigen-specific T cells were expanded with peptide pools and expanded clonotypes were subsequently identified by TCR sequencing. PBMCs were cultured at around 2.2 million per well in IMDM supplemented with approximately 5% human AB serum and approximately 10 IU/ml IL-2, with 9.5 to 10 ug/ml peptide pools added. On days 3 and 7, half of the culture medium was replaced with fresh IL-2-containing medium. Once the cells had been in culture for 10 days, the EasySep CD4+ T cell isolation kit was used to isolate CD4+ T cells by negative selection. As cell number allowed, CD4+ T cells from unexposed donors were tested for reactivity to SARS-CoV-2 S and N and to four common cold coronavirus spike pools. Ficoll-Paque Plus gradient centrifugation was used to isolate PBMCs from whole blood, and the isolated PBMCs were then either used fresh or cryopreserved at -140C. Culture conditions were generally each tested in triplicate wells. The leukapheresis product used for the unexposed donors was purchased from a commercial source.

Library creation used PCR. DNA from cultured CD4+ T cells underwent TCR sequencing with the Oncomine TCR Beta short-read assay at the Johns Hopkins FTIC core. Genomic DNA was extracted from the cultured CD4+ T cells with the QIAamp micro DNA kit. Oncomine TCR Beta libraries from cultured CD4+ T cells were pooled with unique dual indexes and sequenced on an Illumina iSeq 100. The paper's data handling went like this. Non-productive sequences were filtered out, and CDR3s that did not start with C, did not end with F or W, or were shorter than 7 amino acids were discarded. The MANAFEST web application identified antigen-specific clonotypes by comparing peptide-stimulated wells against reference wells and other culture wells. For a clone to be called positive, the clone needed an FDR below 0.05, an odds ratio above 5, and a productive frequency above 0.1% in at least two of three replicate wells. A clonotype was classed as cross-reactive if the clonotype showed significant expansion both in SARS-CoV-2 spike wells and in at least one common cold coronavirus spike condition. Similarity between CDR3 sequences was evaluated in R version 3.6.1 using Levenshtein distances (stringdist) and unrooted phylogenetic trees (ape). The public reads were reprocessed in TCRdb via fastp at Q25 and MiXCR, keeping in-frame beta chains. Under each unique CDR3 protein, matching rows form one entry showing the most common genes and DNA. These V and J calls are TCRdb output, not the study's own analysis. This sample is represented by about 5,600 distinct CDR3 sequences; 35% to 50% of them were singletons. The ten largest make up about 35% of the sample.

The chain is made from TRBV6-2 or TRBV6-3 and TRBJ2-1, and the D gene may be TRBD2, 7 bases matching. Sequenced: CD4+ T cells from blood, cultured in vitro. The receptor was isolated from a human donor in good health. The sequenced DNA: TGTGCCATCTTGGAGGGGGGGGCGCCGGGGAATGAGCAGTTCTTC. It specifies CAILEGGAPGNEQFF.